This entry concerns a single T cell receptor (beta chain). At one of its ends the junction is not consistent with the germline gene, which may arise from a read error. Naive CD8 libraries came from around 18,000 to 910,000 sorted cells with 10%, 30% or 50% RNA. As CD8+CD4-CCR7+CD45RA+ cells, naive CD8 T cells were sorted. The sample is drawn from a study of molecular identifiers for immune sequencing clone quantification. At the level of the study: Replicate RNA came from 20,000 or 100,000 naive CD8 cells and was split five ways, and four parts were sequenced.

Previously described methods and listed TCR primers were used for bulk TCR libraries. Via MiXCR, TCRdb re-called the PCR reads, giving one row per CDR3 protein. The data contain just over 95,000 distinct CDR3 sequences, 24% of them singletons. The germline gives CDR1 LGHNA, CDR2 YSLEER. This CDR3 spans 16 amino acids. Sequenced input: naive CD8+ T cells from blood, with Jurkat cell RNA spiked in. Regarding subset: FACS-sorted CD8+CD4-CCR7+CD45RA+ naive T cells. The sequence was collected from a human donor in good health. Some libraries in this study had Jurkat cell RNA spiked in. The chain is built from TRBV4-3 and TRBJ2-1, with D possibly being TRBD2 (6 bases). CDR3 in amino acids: CACSQTATGLGNEQFF. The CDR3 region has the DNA TGCGCCTGCAGCCAAACCGCAACGGGACTCGGGAATGAGCAGTTCTTC.